This T cell receptor (beta chain) came from a study of shared clonotypes between healthy human individuals (dated by TCRdb to the early 2020s). Describing the broader study: A few men and two women, aged 18 to 49 years, made up the cohort. Leukapheresis yielded between about 0.9 and 10 billion PBMCs per donor. For each donor, CD4 naive and CD4 memory were each run on three plates, CD8 naive on two plates, and CD8 memory on one plate. Libraries were prepared and TCR repertoires were sequenced by different laboratories using diverse techniques, in order to increase sequencing depth and limit assay-specific biases. Blood TCR repertoires of five healthy adults were deeply sequenced to estimate repertoire size and the extent of clonotype sharing between individuals. The study at large found these results: Estimated clonotype richness was generally larger for naive than for memory subsets. Higher generation probabilities were observed for clonotypes shared by all four sorted-subset donors than for non-shared clonotypes. Based on pairwise subsampling, the degree of clonotype sharing among donors was expected to be affected by sequencing depth. When several donors were compared, the shared fraction of clonotypes was roughly 5% for naive CD4, 3.5% for naive CD8, roughly 2.5% for memory CD4, and under 0.5% for memory CD8. Sampling was limited to blood, and TCR repertoires in tissue likely differ from TCR repertoires in blood. Even with the large sequencing depth, rarefaction of the sorted-subset datasets indicated that sequencing was incomplete. Because the study included only a small number of donors, the genetic and exposure-history diversity represented was limited.

The donors were healthy, HIV-negative adults who had no recently reported acute infections or vaccinations. Every donor was a Caucasian adult living in Nashville, Tennessee, USA. CD4+ T cells were enriched through magnetic negative selection, after which naive cells were positively selected on CD45RA and the remaining negative fraction served as the memory subset. Blood was obtained by leukapheresis, after which PBMCs were separated by Ficoll-Histopaque density gradient centrifugation and cryopreserved in liquid nitrogen vapor phase. Analytical flow cytometry was used to check the purity and quantity of each magnetically sorted T cell population. Genomic DNA was isolated from every sorted fraction and measured by UV absorbance on a Nanodrop 2000c. As regards this clone: What antigen it recognizes has not been identified. No much larger clone is present one base from it, and per-base qualities are unavailable.

TCR CDR3 regions were amplified from genomic DNA by multiplex PCR using the deep immunoSEQ assay. Extracted genomic DNA from each cell subset was spread evenly across all wells of several immunoSEQ 96-well plates, with each plate serving as a replicate. For sorted subsets, approximately 200 ng of genomic DNA, equivalent to tens of thousands of T cell genomes, went into each replicate PCR. The purified libraries were quantified using a Qubit 3.0 fluorometer, sized with a Bioanalyzer 2100, and then quantified again using the KAPA Library Quantification kit. Every immunoSEQ 96-well plate was sequenced on a dedicated single-read 150-cycle Illumina NextSeq 550 flow cell. The original pipeline was this. Because the immunoSEQ output included only junctional sequences and no quality scores, the filtering could not be the same as the filtering used for full-length reads. To assign V/J genes and CDR3, sequences were annotated using PyIR, a Python wrapper for IgBLAST v1.9, with IMGT germline references. Reads were filtered out if the reads had weak V/J assignments (E-value above 1e-6), no CDR3, stop codons, out-of-frame junctions, or ambiguous translated residues. V3J clonotypes were defined by identical inferred V gene, J gene, and CDR3 amino acid sequence. Percentage overlap between repertoires was computed as shared unique clonotypes divided by the size of the smaller repertoire. RTK rarefaction, the Chao1 estimator, and Recon v2.1 estimates of unobserved clonotypes were used to assess repertoire richness. OLGA was used to compute generation probabilities for all TCRbeta clonotypes that the gDNA method yielded from a few donors. The table comes from immuneACCESS by way of TCRdb, which keeps in-frame sequences with V and J called. Part of the clones is missing from these tables; in studies checked, under half for an unresolved V gene and the rest for unknown reasons. Clonal size and the V and J genes are those of that table, whereas D and trimming came from the DNA. This sample comprises 2 million to 2.5 million clones, around 90% of them detected only once. The ten biggest clones cover 0.3% to 0.4% of the sample.

V is reduced by 4 bases and J by 6 bases, leaving a spacing of 7 bases between them. The CDR3 goes from the cysteine to the phenylalanine over 12 residues. Left in the record is the CDR3 DNA by itself, 36 bases read in frame from the first base. Sequences SEHNR (CDR1) and FQNEAQ (CDR2) are obtained from the germline V gene (reference sequence). The V and J segments used are TRBV7-9 and TRBJ1-5, with no confident D gene call. Sequencing was performed on naive CD4+ T cells from PBMCs. Interpreted using the paper, the cell subset or site label stands for: CD45RA+ positively selected. The receptor was derived from a man younger than 35 in good health. Some clones in this sample may be carry-over from other donors' samples. The DNA is as follows: TGTGCCAGCAGCTACGAAACTCAGCCCCAGCATTTT. Its product reads: CASSYETQPQHF.